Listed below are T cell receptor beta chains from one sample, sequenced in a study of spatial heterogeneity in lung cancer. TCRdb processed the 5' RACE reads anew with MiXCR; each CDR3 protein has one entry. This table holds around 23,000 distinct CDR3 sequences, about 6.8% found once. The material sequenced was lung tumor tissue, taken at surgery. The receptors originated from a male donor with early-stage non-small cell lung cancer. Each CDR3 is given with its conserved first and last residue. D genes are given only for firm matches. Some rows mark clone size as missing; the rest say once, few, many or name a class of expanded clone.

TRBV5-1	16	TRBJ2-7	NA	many	CASSGGRSGARYEQYF	TGCGCCAGCAGCGGGGGACGGTCCGGTGCGCGGTACGAGCAGTACTTC
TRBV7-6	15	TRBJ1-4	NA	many	CASSLVRGTNEKLFF	TGTGCCAGCAGCTTAGTACGGGGCACTAATGAAAAACTGTTTTTT
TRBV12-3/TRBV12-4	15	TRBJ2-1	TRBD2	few	CASSLLAGGANEQFF	TGTGCCAGCAGTTTACTAGCGGGAGGTGCCAATGAGCAGTTCTTC
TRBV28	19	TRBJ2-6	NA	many	CASSANPGTVRSGANVLTF	TGTGCCAGCAGTGCCAACCCCGGGACGGTCCGCTCTGGGGCCAACGTCCTGACTTTC
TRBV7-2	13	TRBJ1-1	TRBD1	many	CASSSDRDTEAFF	TGTGCCAGCAGCTCGGACAGGGACACTGAAGCTTTCTTT
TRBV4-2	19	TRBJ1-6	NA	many	CASSLHQGGQSSYNSPLHF	TGTGCCAGCAGCCTCCACCAGGGAGGTCAGAGCTCCTATAATTCACCCCTCCACTTT
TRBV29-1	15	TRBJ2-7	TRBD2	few	CSARGTSGRASEQYF	TGCAGCGCGAGGGGGACTAGCGGGAGAGCGAGCGAGCAGTACTTC
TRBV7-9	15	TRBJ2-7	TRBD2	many	CAAGGGGTSSYEQYF	TGTGCCGCGGGAGGTGGGGGAACCTCCTCCTACGAGCAGTACTTC
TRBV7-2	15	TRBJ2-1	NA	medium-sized	CASSLHSTQRTSQFF	TGTGCCAGCAGCTTACATTCAACCCAACGGACATCCCAGTTCTTC
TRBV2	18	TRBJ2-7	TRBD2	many	CASSDGSGRRLASYEQYF	TGTGCCAGCAGTGACGGCAGCGGGAGAAGGTTAGCATCCTACGAGCAGTACTTC
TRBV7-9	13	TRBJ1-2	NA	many	CASSLGTTYGYTF	TGTGCCAGCAGCTTAGGGACCACCTATGGCTACACCTTC
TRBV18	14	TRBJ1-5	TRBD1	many	CASSQTGVNQPQHF	TGTGCCAGCTCACAAACAGGGGTGAATCAGCCCCAGCATTTT
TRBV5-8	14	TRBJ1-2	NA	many	CASSLRGGTDGYTF	TGTGCCAGCAGCCTCAGAGGAGGGACGGATGGCTACACCTTC
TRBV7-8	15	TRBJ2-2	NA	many	CASRQSPSNTGELFF	TGTGCCAGCAGGCAGAGTCCATCGAACACCGGGGAGCTGTTTTTT
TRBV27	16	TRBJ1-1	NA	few	CASSLQPGRVGREAFF	TGTGCCAGCAGTCTCCAGCCGGGCAGGGTGGGCAGGGAAGCTTTCTTT
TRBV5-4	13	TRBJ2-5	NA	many	CASSPQGRETQYF	TGTGCCAGCAGCCCACAGGGACGGGAGACCCAGTACTTC
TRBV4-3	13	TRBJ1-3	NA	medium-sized	CASSQEPGNTIYF	TGCGCCAGCAGCCAAGAACCGGGAAACACCATATATTTT
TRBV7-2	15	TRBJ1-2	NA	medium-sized	CASGKSGTYNYGYTF	TGTGCCAGCGGAAAATCAGGGACATACAACTATGGCTACACCTTC
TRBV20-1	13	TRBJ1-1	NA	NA	CSARDITRGQAFF	TGCAGTGCTAGAGATATCACAAGGGGACAAGCTTTCTTT
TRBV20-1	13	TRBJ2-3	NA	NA	CSVHARNTDTQYF	TGCAGTGTCCATGCACGCAACACAGATACGCAGTATTTT
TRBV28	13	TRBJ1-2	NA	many	CASSRAGNYGYTF	TGTGCCAGCAGCCGCGCGGGCAACTATGGCTACACCTTC
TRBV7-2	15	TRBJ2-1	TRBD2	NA	CASSSRLAGDNEQFF	TGTGCCAGCAGCTCCAGACTAGCGGGAGACAATGAGCAGTTCTTC
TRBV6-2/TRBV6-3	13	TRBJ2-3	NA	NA	CASSLPVKDTQYF	TGTGCCAGCAGCCTGCCCGTGAAGGATACGCAGTATTTT
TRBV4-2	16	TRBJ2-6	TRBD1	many	CASSQDRGGGANVLTF	TGTGCCAGCAGCCAAGATCGAGGGGGCGGGGCCAACGTCCTGACTTTC
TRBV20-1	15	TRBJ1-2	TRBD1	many	CSAYPPGQANYGYTF	TGCAGTGCTTACCCCCCGGGACAGGCTAACTATGGCTACACCTTC
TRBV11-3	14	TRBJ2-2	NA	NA	CASSLFGGTGELLF	TGTGCCAGCAGCTTATTCGGGGGAACCGGGGAGCTGCTTTTT
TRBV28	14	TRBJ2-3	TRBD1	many	CASKNRGNTDTQYF	TGTGCCAGCAAGAACAGGGGAAACACAGATACGCAGTATTTT
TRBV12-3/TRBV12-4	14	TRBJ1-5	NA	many	CASNQGYSNQPQHF	TGTGCCAGCAACCAGGGGTATAGCAATCAGCCCCAGCATTTT
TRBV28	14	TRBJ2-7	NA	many	CARGPWGHPYEQYF	TGTGCCAGAGGACCTTGGGGCCACCCCTACGAGCAGTACTTC
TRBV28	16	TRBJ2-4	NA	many	CASSLGGTAGKNIQYF	TGTGCCAGCAGTTTAGGCGGGACAGCTGGCAAAAACATTCAGTACTTC
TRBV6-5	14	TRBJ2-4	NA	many	CASRTDRDGNIQYF	TGTGCCAGCAGGACAGACAGAGACGGAAACATTCAGTACTTC
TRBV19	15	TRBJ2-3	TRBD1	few	CASSIGAGGRDTQYF	TGTGCCAGTAGTATAGGGGCAGGGGGACGGGATACGCAGTATTTT
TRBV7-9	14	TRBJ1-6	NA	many	CASSQKAVGSPLHF	TGTGCCAGCAGCCAAAAGGCAGTGGGATCACCCCTCCACTTT
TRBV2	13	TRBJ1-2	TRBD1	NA	CASRLTGTYGYTF	TGTGCCAGCAGATTGACAGGGACATATGGCTACACCTTC
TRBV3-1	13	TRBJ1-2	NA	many	CASSQVLTGGYTF	TGTGCCAGCAGCCAAGTCCTTACAGGGGGCTACACCTTC
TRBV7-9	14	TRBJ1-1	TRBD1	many	CASSLDLQGTEAFF	TGTGCCAGCAGCTTAGATCTACAGGGGACTGAAGCTTTCTTT
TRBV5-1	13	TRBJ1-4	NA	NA	CASSSDGEEKLFF	TGCGCCAGCAGCTCGGACGGGGAGGAAAAACTGTTTTTT
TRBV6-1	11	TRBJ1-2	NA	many	CASMTNHGYTF	TGTGCCAGCATGACCAACCATGGCTACACCTTC
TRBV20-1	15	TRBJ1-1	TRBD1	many	CSARVAWGQGREAFF	TGCAGTGCTAGAGTGGCGTGGGGACAGGGTAGAGAAGCTTTCTTT
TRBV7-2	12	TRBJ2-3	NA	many	CASSFSRGIKYF	TGTGCCAGCAGCTTTTCACGAGGGATAAAGTATTTT
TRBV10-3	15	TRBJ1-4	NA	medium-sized	CAISESTGSNEKLFF	TGTGCCATCAGTGAGTCAACGGGGTCAAATGAAAAACTGTTTTTT
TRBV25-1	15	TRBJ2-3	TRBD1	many	CASSRDRGPGDTQYF	TGTGCCAGCAGCCGGGACAGGGGGCCGGGAGATACGCAGTATTTT
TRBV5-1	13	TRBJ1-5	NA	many	CASSLGFNQPQHF	TGCGCCAGCAGCTTAGGATTCAATCAGCCCCAGCATTTT
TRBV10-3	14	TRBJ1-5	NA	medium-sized	CAISKRDSNQPQHF	TGTGCCATCAGTAAGAGGGATAGCAATCAGCCCCAGCATTTT
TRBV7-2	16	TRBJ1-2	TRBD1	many	CASSPSWTGGDYGYTF	TGTGCCAGCAGCCCCAGTTGGACAGGGGGCGACTATGGCTACACCTTC
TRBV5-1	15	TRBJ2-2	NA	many	CASSLGQTNTGELFF	TGCGCCAGCAGCTTGGGACAGACGAACACCGGGGAGCTGTTTTTT